These 13 T cell receptor beta chains were sequenced from one sample in a study of T cell responses to AZD1222 COVID-19 vaccine. The protocol was immunoSEQ multiplex PCR, while the TCRdb copy is restricted to in-frame clones and leaves out a portion. The table records over 100,000 clones, around 90% of them present only once. The sample in question was peripheral blood, obtained on day 0 of AZD1222 vaccination. All receptors come from an adult in good health.

The chain carries TRBV5-1 and TRBJ1-2; 7 nucleotides match TRBD1. Germline V gene sequence: CDR1 SGHRS, CDR2 YFSETQ. The CDR3 consists of 15 residues. The junction had 9 bases not matched to a gene; V was cut back by 4 bases and J by 3 bases. CDR3 region: CASSPLGGTDYGYTF. DNA for the CDR3: TGCGCCAGCAGCCCCCTGGGGGGGACAGACTATGGCTACACCTTC. The whole variable domain, filled in from reference TRBV5-1 and TRBJ1-2, reads KAGVTQTPRYLIKTRGQQVTLSCSPISGHRSVSWYQQTPGQGLQFLFEYFSETQRNKGNFPGRFSGRQFSNSRSEMNVSTLELGDSALYLCASSPLGGTDYGYTFGSGTRLTVV.

The chain links TRBV30 to TRBJ1-2; possible D gene TRBD1, 6 bases. The CDR3 is made up of 15 amino acids. Germline V gene sequence: CDR1 GTSNPN, CDR2 SVGIG (reference sequence). V gave up 0 bases and J gave up 4 bases, with 15 bases separating them. DNA of the CDR3: TGTGCCTGGAGTGTAGGAACAGGGAAAGTCTATGGCTACACCTTC. This translates into CAWSVGTGKVYGYTF.

This clone has a handful of counts. The rearrangement links TRBV9 to TRBJ2-2, with 10 nucleotides matching TRBD1. CDR3 length: 18 amino acids. Losses at the gene ends were 4 bases for V and 4 bases for J; bases not matched to a gene: 13. In germline, CDR1 is SGDLS, CDR2 YYNGEE. The CDR3 DNA sequence: TGTGCCAGCAGCTTCATCCGTGGGACAGGGGTGGGCACCGGGGAGCTGTTTTTT. Translating it yields CASSFIRGTGVGTGELFF.

The chain has TRBV2 and TRBJ2-3, with D unclear. Germline CDR1 is SNHLY and CDR2 is FYNNEI. Trimming took 6 bases from V and 8 from J, leaving 12 bases between them. The CDR3 is 12 residues long. DNA of the CDR3: TGTGCCAGCAGGCGAGAGTCTGGTACGCAGTATTTT. This translates into CASRRESGTQYF.

The V gene is TRBV6-2 or TRBV6-3, the J gene TRBJ2-3; TRBD2 might be the D (6 bases). V gave up 4 bases and J gave up 6 bases, with 14 bases separating them. The CDR3 consists of 14 residues. Germline V gene data show CDR1 as MNHEY and CDR2 as SVGEGT. The CDR3 loop is CASSFGGVRDTQYF. CDR3 sequence (DNA): TGTGCCAGCAGTTTCGGGGGAGTCAGGGATACGCAGTATTTT.

The chain combines TRBV5-6 with TRBJ1-3, with D uncertain. The CDR3 loop spans 15 amino acids. Trimming removed 2 bases from V and 4 bases from J, with 13 bases in between. CDR1 is SGHDT, CDR2 YYEEEE, per germline. CDR3 DNA sequence: TGTGCCAGCAGCTTTTCCCTCAAGTACGGAAACACCATATATTTT. Its translation: CASSFSLKYGNTIYF.

The chain combines TRBV2 with TRBJ1-1; D remains ambiguous. The CDR3 runs to 13 residues. Trimming stripped 8 bases from V and 4 bases from J, with 14 bases between. Germline CDR1 is SNHLY and CDR2 is FYNNEI. The CDR3 sequence: CASGRLRVTEAFF. The CDR3 DNA is TGTGCCAGCGGTCGCTTGCGGGTCACTGAAGCTTTCTTT.

The chain employs TRBV12-3 or TRBV12-4 and TRBJ1-2; tentative D call: TRBD1 (5 bases). Deletions cut 6 bases from V and 7 bases from J, with 12 bases between. The CDR3 spans 12 residues. CDR3 amino acids: CASSSGGAGYTF. CDR3 nucleotide sequence: TGTGCCAGCAGCTCCGGCGGGGCTGGCTACACCTTC.

This clone appeared a single time. The chain is built from TRBV6-1 and TRBJ1-2; the D gene is possibly TRBD1 (5 bases). Trimming removed 6 bases from V and 5 bases from J, with 13 bases in between. The CDR3 spans 13 residues. Looked up from germline, CDR1 is MNHNS and CDR2 is SASEGT. As DNA, the CDR3 is TGTGCCAGCAGCTCGGGACGGACGTATGGCTACACCTTC. This encodes CASSSGRTYGYTF.

The chain has TRBV6-5 and TRBJ1-6; D call uncertain. Per the germline V gene, CDR1 is MNHEY and CDR2 is SVGAGI. CDR3 length: 13 residues. Trimming took off 8 bases at V and 10 bases at J, with 15 bases between the two ends. In nucleotides, the CDR3 is TGTGCCAGCGAGCGCCAGGCCAGCTCACCCCTCCACTTT. Encoded protein: CASERQASSPLHF.

The V and J genes are TRBV12-3 or TRBV12-4 and TRBJ2-5; D gene unclear. Trimming removed 4 bases at V and 4 bases at J, with 10 bases between. The CDR3 runs 13 residues. The chain's CDR3 is CASSSWARETQYF. The CDR3 DNA reads TGTGCCAGCAGTTCGTGGGCGCGAGAGACCCAGTACTTC.

V and J are TRBV5-6 and TRBJ1-1; a possible D gene is TRBD1 (5 bases). This CDR3 contains 13 residues. V was shortened by 2 bases and J by 11 bases, with 16 bases between the two germline ends. CDR1 SGHDT and CDR2 YYEEEE come from the germline V gene. The CDR3: CASSFTGALNAFF. The CDR3 DNA is TGTGCCAGCAGCTTCACAGGAGCCCTGAATGCTTTCTTT.

The V and J genes are TRBV5-4 and TRBJ2-5; D may be TRBD1 or TRBD2 (5 bases each). Germline V gives CDR1 SGHNT, CDR2 YYREEE (reference sequence). This CDR3 is 14 amino acids long. With 4 bases removed from V and 2 bases from J, the gap between germline ends came to 12 bases. Here the CDR3 DNA reads TGTGCCAGCAGCCCGGGAAGGACACAAGAGACCCAGTACTTC. As protein: CASSPGRTQETQYF.